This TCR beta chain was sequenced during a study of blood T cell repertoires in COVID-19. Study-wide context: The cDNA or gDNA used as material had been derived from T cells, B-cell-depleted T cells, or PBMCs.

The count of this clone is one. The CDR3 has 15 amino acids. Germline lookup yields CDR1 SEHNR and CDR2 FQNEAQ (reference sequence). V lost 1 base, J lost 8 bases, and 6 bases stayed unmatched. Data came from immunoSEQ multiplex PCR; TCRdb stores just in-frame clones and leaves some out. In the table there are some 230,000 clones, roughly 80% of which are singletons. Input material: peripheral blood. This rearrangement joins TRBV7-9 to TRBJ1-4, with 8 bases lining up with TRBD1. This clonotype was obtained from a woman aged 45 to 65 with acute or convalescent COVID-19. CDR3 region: CASSLGGTGSEKLFF. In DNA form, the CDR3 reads TGTGCCAGCAGCTTAGGTGGGACAGGCTCCGAAAAACTGTTTTTT.